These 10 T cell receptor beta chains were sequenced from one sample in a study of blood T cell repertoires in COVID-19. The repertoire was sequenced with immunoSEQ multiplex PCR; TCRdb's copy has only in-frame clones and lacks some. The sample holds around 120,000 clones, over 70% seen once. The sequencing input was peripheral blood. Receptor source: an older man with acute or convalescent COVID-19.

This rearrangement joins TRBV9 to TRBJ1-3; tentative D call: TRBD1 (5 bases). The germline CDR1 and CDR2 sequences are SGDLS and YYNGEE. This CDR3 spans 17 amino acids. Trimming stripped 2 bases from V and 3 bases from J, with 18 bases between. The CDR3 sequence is CASSVGRGEGNGNTIYF. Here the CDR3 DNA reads TGTGCCAGCAGCGTCGGGAGGGGTGAGGGGAATGGAAACACCATATATTTT.

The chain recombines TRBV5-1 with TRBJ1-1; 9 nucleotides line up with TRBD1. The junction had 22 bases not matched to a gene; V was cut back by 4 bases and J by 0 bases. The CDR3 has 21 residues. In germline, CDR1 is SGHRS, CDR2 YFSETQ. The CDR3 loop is CASSDPRTGGSWSKMNTEAFF. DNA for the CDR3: TGCGCCAGCAGCGACCCTCGTACAGGGGGCTCGTGGTCAAAGATGAACACTGAAGCTTTCTTT.

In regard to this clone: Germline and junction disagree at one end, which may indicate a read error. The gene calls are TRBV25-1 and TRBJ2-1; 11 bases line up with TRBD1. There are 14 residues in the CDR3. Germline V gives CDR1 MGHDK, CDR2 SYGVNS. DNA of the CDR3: TGTGCCAGTCTGCGGACAGGGGGCTACGATGAGCAGTTCTTC. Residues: CASLRTGGYDEQFF.

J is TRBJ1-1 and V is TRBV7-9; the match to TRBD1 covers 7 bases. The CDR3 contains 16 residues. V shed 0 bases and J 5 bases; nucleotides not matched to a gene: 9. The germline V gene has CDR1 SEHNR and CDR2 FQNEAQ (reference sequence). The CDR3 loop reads CASSLAPVTGRTEAFF. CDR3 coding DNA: TGTGCCAGCAGCTTAGCGCCCGTGACAGGGAGGACTGAAGCTTTCTTT.

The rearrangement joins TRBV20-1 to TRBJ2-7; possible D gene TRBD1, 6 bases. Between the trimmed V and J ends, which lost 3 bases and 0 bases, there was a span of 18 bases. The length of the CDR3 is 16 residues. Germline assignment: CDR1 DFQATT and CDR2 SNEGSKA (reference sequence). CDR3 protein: CSASDRIKLSSYEQYF. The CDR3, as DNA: TGCAGTGCTAGTGACAGGATAAAGCTTAGCTCCTACGAGCAGTACTTC.

CDR3 nucleotides: TGTGCCAGCAGCTTAGGGCAGGGGGAGAGAAGGCAGTACTTC. It specifies CASSLGQGERRQYF. The chain links TRBV7-2 to TRBJ2-7; 7 nucleotides match TRBD1. J gave up 9 bases and V 1 base, and 9 bases lay outside the gene matches. This CDR3 spans 14 amino acids. Germline loops: CDR1 SGHTA, CDR2 FQGNSA.

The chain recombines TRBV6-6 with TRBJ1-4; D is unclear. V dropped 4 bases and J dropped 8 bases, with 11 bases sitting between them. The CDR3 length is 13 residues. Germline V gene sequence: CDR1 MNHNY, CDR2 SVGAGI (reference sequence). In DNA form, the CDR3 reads TGTGCCAGCAGTTTCCTGCCGGGAGAAAAACTGTTTTTT. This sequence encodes CASSFLPGEKLFF.

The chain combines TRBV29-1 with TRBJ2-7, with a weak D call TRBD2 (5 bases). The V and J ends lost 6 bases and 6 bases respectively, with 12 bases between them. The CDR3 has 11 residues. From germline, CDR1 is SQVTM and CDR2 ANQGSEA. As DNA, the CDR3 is TGCAGCGTAGTGGACTTTATCGAGCAGTACTTC. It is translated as CSVVDFIEQYF.

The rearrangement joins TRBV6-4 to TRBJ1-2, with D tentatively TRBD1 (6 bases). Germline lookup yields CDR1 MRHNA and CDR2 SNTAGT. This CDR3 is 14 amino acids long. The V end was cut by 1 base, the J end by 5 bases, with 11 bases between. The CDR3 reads CASSDFRRGYGYTF. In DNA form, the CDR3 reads TGTGCCAGCAGTGACTTCCGAAGGGGGTATGGCTACACCTTC.

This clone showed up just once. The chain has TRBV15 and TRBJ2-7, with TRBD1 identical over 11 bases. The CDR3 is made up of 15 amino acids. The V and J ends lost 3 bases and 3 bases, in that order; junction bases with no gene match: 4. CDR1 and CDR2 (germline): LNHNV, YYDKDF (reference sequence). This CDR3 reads CATSRGDRGNYEQYF. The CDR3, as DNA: TGTGCCACCAGCAGGGGGGACAGGGGGAACTACGAGCAGTACTTC.